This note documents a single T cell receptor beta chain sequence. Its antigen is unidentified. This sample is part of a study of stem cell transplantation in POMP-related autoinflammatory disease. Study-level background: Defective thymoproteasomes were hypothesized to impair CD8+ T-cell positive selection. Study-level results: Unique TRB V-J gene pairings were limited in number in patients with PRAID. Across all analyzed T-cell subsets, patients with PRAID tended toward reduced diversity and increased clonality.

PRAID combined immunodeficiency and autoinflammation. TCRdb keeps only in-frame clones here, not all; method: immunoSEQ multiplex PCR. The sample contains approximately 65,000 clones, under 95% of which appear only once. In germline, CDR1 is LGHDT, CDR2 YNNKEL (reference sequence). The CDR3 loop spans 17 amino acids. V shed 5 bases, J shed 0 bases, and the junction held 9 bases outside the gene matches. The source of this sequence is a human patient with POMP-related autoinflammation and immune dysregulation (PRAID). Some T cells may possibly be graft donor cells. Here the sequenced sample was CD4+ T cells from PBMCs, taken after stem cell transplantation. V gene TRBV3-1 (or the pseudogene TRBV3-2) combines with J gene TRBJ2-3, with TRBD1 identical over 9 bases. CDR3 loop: CASSRGQGHISTDTQYF. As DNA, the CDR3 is TGTGCCAGCAGCAGGGGACAGGGCCACATTAGCACAGATACGCAGTATTTT.